The 8 T cell receptor beta chains below were found in one sample sequenced in a study of T-cell memory formation after mild COVID-19. TCRdb reprocessed the 5' RACE reads with MiXCR, giving one entry per CDR3 protein. This repertoire shows 110,000 to 150,000 distinct CDR3 sequences, under 30% found once; its top ten account for 24%. Input material: PBMCs or a T cell subset sorted from them (not recorded which). The receptors derive from an adult woman who had mild COVID-19 (a few samples of this study predate the infection). Cell type and time point are not known.

Many counts were recorded for this clonotype. Written as DNA, the CDR3 is TGTGCTAGTGGCCCGGGACAAGGGATGTACAATGAGCAGTTCTTC. Its protein product is CASGPGQGMYNEQFF. The chain couples TRBV12-5 to TRBJ2-1, with D perhaps matching TRBD1 (6 bases). Trimming shortened V by 6 bases and J by 4 bases, and 16 bases separated the two germline ends. The germline V gene has CDR1 LGHNT and CDR2 FRNRAP. There are 15 residues in the CDR3.

This clonotype was observed a few times. The V call is TRBV7-8, the J call TRBJ2-1; 12 nucleotides line up with TRBD2. The junction had 9 bases not matched to a gene; V was cut back by 5 bases and J by 7 bases. The V gene's germline CDR1 is SGHVS and CDR2 FQNEAQ. This CDR3 spans 16 amino acids. CDR3 in DNA: TGTGCCAGCAGCCCCCCGACTAGCGGGAGCCTGAATGAGCAGTTCTTC. Encoded protein: CASSPPTSGSLNEQFF. Full variable domain (missing parts from reference TRBV7-8 and TRBJ2-1): GAGVSQSPRYKVAKRGQDVALRCDPISGHVSLFWYQQALGQGPEFLTYFQNEAQLDKSGLPSDRFFAERPEGSVSTLKIQRTQQEDSAVYLCASSPPTSGSLNEQFFGPGTRLTVL.

V and J are TRBV20-1 and TRBJ2-3; D is unresolved. The CDR3 loop spans 13 amino acids. V was trimmed by 0 bases and J by 0 bases, leaving 4 bases between them. From germline, CDR1 is DFQATT and CDR2 SNEGSKA (reference sequence). The CDR3 nucleotides read TGCAGTGCTAGAGATCGAAGCACAGATACGCAGTATTTT. Translated: CSARDRSTDTQYF.

This clonotype has more than one count but fewer than ten. V and J are TRBV6-4 and TRBJ2-2; D gene uncertain. Germline CDR1 is MRHNA and CDR2 is SNTAGT. CDR3 length: 13 amino acids. Trimming pared 10 bases from V and 1 base from J, leaving 10 bases between. CDR3 region: CATRAENTGELFF. CDR3 in DNA: TGTGCCACCCGGGCGGAGAACACCGGGGAGCTGTTTTTT.

In DNA, the CDR3 is TGTGCCAGCAGTGGCTCCGGGACCTACTCGGGTAACATTCAGTACTTC. Residues: CASSGSGTYSGNIQYF. The chain joins TRBV6-1 to TRBJ2-4, with D perhaps TRBD1 or TRBD2 (5 bases each). This CDR3 region has 16 residues. Germline values: CDR1 MNHNS, CDR2 SASEGT. Trimming took 4 bases from V and 7 from J, leaving 20 bases between them.

This clonotype turned up a few times. The chain combines TRBV4-3 with TRBJ2-1, with a possible D match to TRBD2 (5 bases). The CDR3 is 17 residues long. From germline, CDR1 is LGHNA and CDR2 YSLEER. Trimming stripped 5 bases from V and 7 bases from J, with 24 bases between. The CDR3 loop is CASSARFLDSTGNEQFF. The CDR3 nucleotides read TGCGCCAGCAGCGCCCGCTTTTTGGACTCGACGGGGAATGAGCAGTTCTTC.

As DNA, the CDR3 is TGTGCCAGCAGTTTATCCGTGGGCGAGCAGTACTTC. It translates to CASSLSVGEQYF. The genes are TRBV12-3 or TRBV12-4 and TRBJ2-7; D unclear. Trimming left V 2 bases short and J 6 bases short, with 8 bases between. There are 12 residues in the CDR3.

This chain links TRBV20-1 with TRBJ2-7; 8 positions match TRBD2. This CDR3 is built from 16 residues. The junction had 8 bases not matched to a gene; V was cut back by 1 base and J by 0 bases. Germline CDR1 is DFQATT and CDR2 is SNEGSKA (reference sequence). The CDR3 here is CSARASNSGTSYEQYF. In nucleotides, the CDR3 is TGCAGTGCTAGAGCGTCGAATAGCGGGACCTCCTACGAGCAGTACTTC.